A selection of T cell receptor beta chains follows, all from one sample in a study of neoadjuvant anti-PD-1 for oral cavity cancer. Profiling relied on immunoSEQ multiplex PCR, and the TCRdb table lists in-frame clones only, not all of them. The repertoire holds under 10,000 clones, with around 63% as singletons. Sample: tumor tissue, taken before nivolumab (anti-PD-1) treatment. The receptors derive from a person between 35 and 79 years old with oral cavity squamous cell carcinoma. The CDR3 runs from the conserved cysteine through the conserved F or W. Each record gives: V gene, clone size, D gene, J gene, CDR3 DNA, CDR3 protein. A D gene is named only where the DNA matches it firmly. For some rows the clone size is stated as once, few or many, or as a class when expanded; others skip it.

v_call: TRBV7-9
clone_size: NA
d_call: NA
j_call: TRBJ2-7
cdr3_nt: TGTGCCAGCAGCCTGAGGTCCGGAACCGTCGGCGAGCAGTACTTC
cdr3_aa: CASSLRSGTVGEQYF

v_call: TRBV21-1
clone_size: NA
d_call: NA
j_call: TRBJ1-1
cdr3_nt: TGTGCCAGCAGCAACCCTGGGGACGAAGCCTCGAACACTGAAGCTTTCTTT
cdr3_aa: CASSNPGDEASNTEAFF

v_call: TRBV13
clone_size: NA
d_call: TRBD1
j_call: TRBJ1-2
cdr3_nt: TGTGCCAGCAGCTTAGGGACAGGGAACTATGGCTACACCTTC
cdr3_aa: CASSLGTGNYGYTF

v_call: TRBV29-1
clone_size: NA
d_call: TRBD1
j_call: TRBJ2-4
cdr3_nt: TGCAGCGTTTCGGACAGGGGGTTAAACATTCAGTACTTC
cdr3_aa: CSVSDRGLNIQYF

v_call: TRBV6-6
clone_size: once
d_call: NA
j_call: TRBJ2-7
cdr3_nt: TGTGCCAGCAGTTATCGGTCCGAGCAGTACTTC
cdr3_aa: CASSYRSEQYF

v_call: TRBV10-1
clone_size: NA
d_call: NA
j_call: TRBJ1-4
cdr3_nt: TGCGCCACCGGGGGGTTTAATGAAAAACTGTTTTTT
cdr3_aa: CATGGFNEKLFF

v_call: TRBV27
clone_size: once
d_call: NA
j_call: TRBJ2-7
cdr3_nt: TGTGCCAGCAGTTTAGTACCCAACTCCTACGAGCAGTACTTC
cdr3_aa: CASSLVPNSYEQYF

v_call: TRBV5-1
clone_size: NA
d_call: TRBD1
j_call: TRBJ1-2
cdr3_nt: TGCGCCAGCAGCCTAATACCGGGACAGACTTATGGCTACACCTTC
cdr3_aa: CASSLIPGQTYGYTF

v_call: TRBV4-1
clone_size: NA
d_call: NA
j_call: TRBJ1-1
cdr3_nt: TGCGCCAGCTCCTCGCGCGGGATCATGAACACTGAAGCTTTCTTT
cdr3_aa: CASSSRGIMNTEAFF

v_call: TRBV13
clone_size: NA
d_call: TRBD2
j_call: TRBJ2-1
cdr3_nt: TGTGCCAGCAGCCTCGGACTAGCGGGTTACAATGAGCAGTTCTTC
cdr3_aa: CASSLGLAGYNEQFF

v_call: TRBV13
clone_size: NA
d_call: NA
j_call: TRBJ2-5
cdr3_nt: TGTGCCAGCAGCAACCAAGAGACCCAGTACTTC
cdr3_aa: CASSNQETQYF

v_call: TRBV5-4
clone_size: NA
d_call: NA
j_call: TRBJ1-1
cdr3_nt: TGTGCCAGCAGCTTGGTCTCCCATCATGAAGCTTTCTTT
cdr3_aa: CASSLVSHHEAFF

v_call: TRBV7-6
clone_size: NA
d_call: TRBD1
j_call: TRBJ1-1
cdr3_nt: TGTGCCAGCAGCTTATCGCAGGGGGACACTGAAGCTTTCTTT
cdr3_aa: CASSLSQGDTEAFF

v_call: TRBV30
clone_size: NA
d_call: NA
j_call: TRBJ1-2
cdr3_nt: TGTGCCTGGAGGTCGGGCTTTGGCCCTAATGGCTACACCTTC
cdr3_aa: CAWRSGFGPNGYTF

v_call: TRBV28
clone_size: NA
d_call: TRBD1
j_call: TRBJ1-2
cdr3_nt: TGTGCCAGCAGTCCGCGGGACAGCAACTATGGCTACACCTTC
cdr3_aa: CASSPRDSNYGYTF

v_call: TRBV6-1
clone_size: NA
d_call: NA
j_call: TRBJ1-2
cdr3_nt: TGTGCCAGCAGTGAAGGCGGGGTCACTAACTATGGCTACACCTTC
cdr3_aa: CASSEGGVTNYGYTF

v_call: TRBV18
clone_size: NA
d_call: NA
j_call: TRBJ1-5
cdr3_nt: TGTGCCAGCTCACCGATCCAGTCCAATCAGCCCCAGCATTTT
cdr3_aa: CASSPIQSNQPQHF

v_call: TRBV25-1
clone_size: NA
d_call: NA
j_call: TRBJ1-2
cdr3_nt: TGTGCCAGCAGTGCAGGAGGGACCGGGGGACTCGGCGGCTACACCTTC
cdr3_aa: CASSAGGTGGLGGYTF

v_call: TRBV5-6
clone_size: NA
d_call: NA
j_call: TRBJ1-6
cdr3_nt: TGTGCCAGCAGCTTGACAGGGATTTCACCCCTCCACTTT
cdr3_aa: CASSLTGISPLHF

v_call: TRBV5-6
clone_size: NA
d_call: NA
j_call: TRBJ2-3
cdr3_nt: TGTGCCAGCAGCTTGAAGGCGGGGGCCTACACAGATACGCAGTATTTT
cdr3_aa: CASSLKAGAYTDTQYF

v_call: TRBV6-1
clone_size: NA
d_call: NA
j_call: TRBJ2-3
cdr3_nt: TGTGCCAGCCCAGAAGCGGCCGGGGGCGCAGATACGCAGTATTTT
cdr3_aa: CASPEAAGGADTQYF